What follows are 18 T cell receptor beta chains derived from one specimen sequenced in a study of cytomegalovirus exposure and HLA in healthy donors. PCR was performed using 60 Vbeta and 13 Jbeta primers. Here immunoSEQ multiplex PCR was the method, and the copy in TCRdb shows in-frame clones only, minus some. The sample has about 100,000 clones, about four fifths seen once. Sample: PBMCs. The receptors originated from a man in his thirties or forties in good health and CMV-seronegative.

This clone occurred once. The rearrangement joins TRBV2 to TRBJ1-6; D gene ambiguous. V was trimmed by 7 bases and J by 5 bases, leaving 6 bases between them. The germline V gene encodes CDR1 SNHLY and CDR2 FYNNEI. The CDR3 has 12 residues. DNA for the CDR3: TGTGCCAGCAAAGGAGATAATTCACCCCTCCACTTT. Translating it yields CASKGDNSPLHF.

This clone appeared once. The CDR3 spells CASSLYGAGSNTEAFF. The CDR3 DNA follows: TGTGCCAGCAGCTTGTATGGGGCTGGCTCGAACACTGAAGCTTTCTTT. V usage is TRBV7-8 and J usage is TRBJ1-1, with D possibly being TRBD1 (5 bases). CDR1 is SGHVS, CDR2 FQNEAQ, per germline. CDR3 length equals 16 residues. V gave up 3 bases and J gave up 1 base, with 15 bases separating them. Using reference TRBV7-8 and TRBJ1-1 for the parts outside the CDR3, the full variable domain is GAGVSQSPRYKVAKRGQDVALRCDPISGHVSLFWYQQALGQGPEFLTYFQNEAQLDKSGLPSDRFFAERPEGSVSTLKIQRTQQEDSAVYLCASSLYGAGSNTEAFFGQGTRLTVV.

V and J are TRBV28 and TRBJ1-5, with a possible D match to TRBD1 (5 bases). V lost 6 bases to trimming and J lost 7 bases, with 22 bases between them. CDR1 and CDR2 (germline): MDHEN, SYDVKM. The CDR3 totals 16 residues. The DNA for the CDR3 is TGTGCCAGCAGACCCTTGGACAAGCCCATCCAGCAGCCCCAGCATTTT. Amino acids: CASRPLDKPIQQPQHF.

This sequence joins TRBV28 and TRBJ1-1; possible D gene TRBD1, 5 bases. In germline, CDR1 is MDHEN, CDR2 SYDVKM. The CDR3 sequence is 14 residues long. Trimming removed 1 base at V and 4 bases at J, with 10 bases between. CDR3 amino acids: CASSLLGVVTEAFF. The CDR3 DNA reads as TGTGCCAGCAGTTTATTAGGGGTAGTCACTGAAGCTTTCTTT.

The CDR3 here is CASSTSDVPRLLSYNEQFF. The CDR3 nucleotides are TGTGCCAGTAGTACCTCGGACGTACCACGACTACTGTCCTACAATGAGCAGTTCTTC. The rearrangement links TRBV19 to TRBJ2-1, with D maybe TRBD2 (5 bases). This CDR3 comprises 19 residues. Germline V gene lookup returns CDR1 LNHDA and CDR2 SQIVND (reference sequence). The V end was cut by 4 bases, the J end by 1 base, with 23 bases between.

The V call is TRBV10-3, the J call TRBJ2-2; 8 nucleotides agree with TRBD2. This CDR3 is 15 amino acids long. Germline trimming cut 6 bases from V and 0 bases from J; bases unmatched to any gene: 3. Germline V gene sequence: CDR1 ENHRY, CDR2 SYGVKD. CDR3 region: CAIRVAGPNTGELFF. CDR3 DNA sequence: TGTGCCATCAGGGTAGCGGGACCGAACACCGGGGAGCTGTTTTTT.

This chain connects TRBV28 to TRBJ1-5; 8 bases are a match to TRBD1. Germline values: CDR1 MDHEN, CDR2 SYDVKM. J gave up 4 bases and V 4 bases, and 6 bases lay outside the gene matches. The CDR3 runs to 15 residues. The CDR3 loop reads CASSSGQGVNQPQHF. As DNA, the CDR3 is TGTGCCAGCAGTTCCGGACAGGGCGTGAATCAGCCCCAGCATTTT.

The chain joins TRBV4-1 to TRBJ2-1, with 14 bases that match TRBD2. Trimming at V came to 3 bases and at J to 4 bases, leaving 8 bases not matched to a gene. This CDR3 is built from 18 residues. Germline CDR1 MGHRA, CDR2 YSYEKL. This CDR3 is CASSQGLAGAPPYNEQFF. CDR3 DNA sequence: TGCGCCAGCAGCCAGGGACTAGCGGGAGCCCCTCCTTACAATGAGCAGTTCTTC.

This clone was seen only once. This sequence joins TRBV18 and TRBJ2-7; tentatively, D is TRBD1 (5 bases). This CDR3 contains 15 residues. The V end lost 3 bases, the J end lost 5 bases, and 17 bases lay between the germline ends. Germline CDR1 and CDR2: KGHSH and LQKENI. CDR3 loop: CASSPRTSQGDEQYF. In nucleotides, the CDR3 is TGTGCCAGCTCACCGAGGACATCACAAGGGGACGAGCAGTACTTC.

This chain connects TRBV30 to TRBJ2-4, with D possibly matching TRBD2 (7 bases). The CDR3 totals 14 residues. The V and J ends lost 0 bases and 7 bases respectively, with 13 bases between them. Germline values: CDR1 GTSNPN, CDR2 SVGIG (reference sequence). The CDR3 DNA sequence: TGTGCCTGGAGTGTACGGGGGGCGCAGAACATTCAGTACTTC. It translates to CAWSVRGAQNIQYF.

The rearrangement uses TRBV30 and TRBJ2-7, with D uncertain. The germline V and J ends were trimmed by 4 bases and 9 bases, with 19 bases remaining between them. The CDR3 runs to 13 residues. Germline V gene data show CDR1 as GTSNPN and CDR2 as SVGIG (reference sequence). The CDR3 loop is CAWKRGGSLVQYF. CDR3 in DNA: TGTGCCTGGAAGCGAGGTGGAAGTTTAGTGCAGTACTTC.

The rearrangement joins TRBV4-1 to TRBJ2-5, with unresolved D. V was clipped by 0 bases and J by 3 bases, with 20 bases between them. Germline V CDR1 and CDR2: MGHRA, YSYEKL. CDR3 size: 18 residues. The CDR3, as DNA: TGCGCCAGCAGCCAAGAGAGGTGGTTGCTACCCCCGAAAGAGACCCAGTACTTC. Translated: CASSQERWLLPPKETQYF.

The chain is built from TRBV4-3 and TRBJ2-2; 7 bases are a match to TRBD2. Germline-derived CDR1 and CDR2 are LGHNA and YSLEER. CDR3 length: 15 residues. J was trimmed by 5 bases and V by 6 bases; bases with no gene match: 9. CDR3 sequence reads: CASSRRGGGTGELFF. The CDR3 coding sequence is TGCGCCAGCAGTCGCCGTGGGGGAGGGACCGGGGAGCTGTTTTTT.

The CDR3 sequence is CASSSSPYGYTF. For the CDR3, the DNA is TGTGCCAGCAGTTCTTCCCCCTATGGCTACACCTTC. This chain joins TRBV28 and TRBJ1-2; D is undetermined. The CDR3 totals 12 residues. Germline CDR1 reads MDHEN; CDR2 reads SYDVKM. V was clipped by 4 bases and J by 4 bases, with 7 bases between them.

The genes are TRBV5-5 and TRBJ2-7, with 10 nucleotides matching TRBD1. The trim removed 5 bases at V and 1 base at J, leaving 3 bases unmatched. The germline gives CDR1 SGHKS, CDR2 YYEKEE (reference sequence). This CDR3 is built from 14 residues. The chain's CDR3 is CASRGTGVSYEQYF. The CDR3 region has the DNA TGTGCCAGCAGAGGGACAGGGGTTTCCTACGAGCAGTACTTC.

The chain combines TRBV14 with TRBJ1-2; D perhaps matches TRBD1 (5 bases). This CDR3 contains 15 residues. V lost 0 bases and J 8 bases, leaving 16 bases between the germline ends. Germline V gives CDR1 SGHDN, CDR2 FVKESK. Here the CDR3 DNA reads TGTGCCAGCAGCCAAGAACGATCGGGGGTAGAAGGCTACACCTTC. Protein sequence: CASSQERSGVEGYTF.

The genes are TRBV4-1 and TRBJ2-1, with TRBD2 matching over 10 bases. The V segment lost 1 base and the J segment 7 bases; nucleotides outside the gene matches: 7. CDR3 size: 16 residues. Per germline, CDR1 MGHRA and CDR2 YSYEKL. The CDR3 sequence: CASSQVRLAGENEQFF. DNA of the CDR3: TGCGCCAGCAGCCAAGTTCGCCTAGCGGGAGAAAATGAGCAGTTCTTC.

V usage is TRBV18 and J usage is TRBJ1-2; no definite D call. Trimming took 2 bases from V and 3 from J, leaving 7 bases between them. The germline V gene has CDR1 KGHSH and CDR2 LQKENI. The CDR3 has 13 amino acids. In nucleotides, the CDR3 is TGTGCCAGCTCACCAGGGCAGTACTATGGCTACACCTTC. Its translation: CASSPGQYYGYTF. Using reference TRBV18 and TRBJ1-2 for the parts outside the CDR3, the full variable domain is NAGVMQNPRHLVRRRGQEARLRCSPMKGHSHVYWYRQLPEEGLKFMVYLQKENIIDESGMPKERFSAEFPKEGPSILRIQQVVRGDSAAYFCASSPGQYYGYTFGSGTRLTVV.